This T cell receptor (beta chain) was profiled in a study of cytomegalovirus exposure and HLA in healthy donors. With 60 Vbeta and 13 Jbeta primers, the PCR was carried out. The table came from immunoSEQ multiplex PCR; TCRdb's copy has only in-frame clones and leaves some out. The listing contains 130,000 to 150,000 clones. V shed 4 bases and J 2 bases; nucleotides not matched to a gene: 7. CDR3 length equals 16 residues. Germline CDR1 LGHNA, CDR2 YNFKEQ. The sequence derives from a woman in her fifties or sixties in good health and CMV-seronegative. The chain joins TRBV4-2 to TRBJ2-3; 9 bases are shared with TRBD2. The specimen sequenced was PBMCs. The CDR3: CASSPKRGDYTDTQYF. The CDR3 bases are TGTGCCAGCAGCCCCAAGCGGGGGGACTACACAGATACGCAGTATTTT.